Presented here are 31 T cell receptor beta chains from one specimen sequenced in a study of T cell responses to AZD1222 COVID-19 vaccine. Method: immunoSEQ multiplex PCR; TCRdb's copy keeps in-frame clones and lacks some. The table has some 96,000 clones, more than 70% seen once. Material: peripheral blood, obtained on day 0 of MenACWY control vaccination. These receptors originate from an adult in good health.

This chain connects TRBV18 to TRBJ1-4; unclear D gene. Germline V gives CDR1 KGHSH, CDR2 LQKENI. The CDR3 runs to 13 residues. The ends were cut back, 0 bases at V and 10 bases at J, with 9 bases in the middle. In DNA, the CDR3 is TGTGCCAGCTCACCACCGCCGGACCGAAAACTGTTTTTT. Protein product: CASSPPPDRKLFF. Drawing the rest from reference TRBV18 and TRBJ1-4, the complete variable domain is NAGVMQNPRHLVRRRGQEARLRCSPMKGHSHVYWYRQLPEEGLKFMVYLQKENIIDESGMPKERFSAEFPKEGPSILRIQQVVRGDSAAYFCASSPPPDRKLFFGSGTQLSVL.

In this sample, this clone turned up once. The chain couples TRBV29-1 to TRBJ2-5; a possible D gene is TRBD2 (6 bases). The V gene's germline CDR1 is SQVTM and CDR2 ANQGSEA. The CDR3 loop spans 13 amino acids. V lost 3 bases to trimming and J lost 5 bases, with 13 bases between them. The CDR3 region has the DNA TGCAGCGTTGAGGGGGGACCGGTCGAGACCCAGTACTTC. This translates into CSVEGGPVETQYF.

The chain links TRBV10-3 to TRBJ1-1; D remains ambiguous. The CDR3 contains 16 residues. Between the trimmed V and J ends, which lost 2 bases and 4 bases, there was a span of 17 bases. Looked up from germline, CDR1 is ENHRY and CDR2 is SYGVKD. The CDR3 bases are TGTGCCATCAGTGAGCCCAGCCGTGGAAGAGGCACTGAAGCTTTCTTT. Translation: CAISEPSRGRGTEAFF.

The CDR3 bases are TGTGCCAGCAGGGCGGGGGTTGGCTCCTACGAGCAGTACTTC. This translates into CASRAGVGSYEQYF. The chain couples TRBV2 to TRBJ2-7; 7 nucleotides agree with TRBD2. The CDR3 has 14 residues. Germline V CDR1 and CDR2: SNHLY, FYNNEI. The trim removed 6 bases at V and 0 bases at J, leaving 5 bases unmatched.

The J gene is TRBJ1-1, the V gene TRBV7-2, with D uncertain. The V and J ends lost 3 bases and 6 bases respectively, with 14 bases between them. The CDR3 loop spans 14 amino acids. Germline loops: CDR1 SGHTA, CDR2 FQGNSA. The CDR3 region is CASSFTSLPPEAFF. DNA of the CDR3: TGTGCCAGCAGCTTTACCTCTTTACCCCCTGAAGCTTTCTTT.

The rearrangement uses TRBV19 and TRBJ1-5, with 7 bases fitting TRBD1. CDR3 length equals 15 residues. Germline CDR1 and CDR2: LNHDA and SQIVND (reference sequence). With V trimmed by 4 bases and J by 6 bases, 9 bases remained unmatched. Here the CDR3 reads CASSKIQGVGQPQHF. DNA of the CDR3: TGTGCCAGTAGTAAGATCCAGGGGGTTGGTCAGCCCCAGCATTTT.

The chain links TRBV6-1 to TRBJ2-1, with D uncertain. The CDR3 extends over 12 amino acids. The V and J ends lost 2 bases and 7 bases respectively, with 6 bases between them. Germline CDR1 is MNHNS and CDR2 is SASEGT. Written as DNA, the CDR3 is TGTGCCAGCAGTGAAAACCGGAATGAGCAGTTCTTC. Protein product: CASSENRNEQFF.

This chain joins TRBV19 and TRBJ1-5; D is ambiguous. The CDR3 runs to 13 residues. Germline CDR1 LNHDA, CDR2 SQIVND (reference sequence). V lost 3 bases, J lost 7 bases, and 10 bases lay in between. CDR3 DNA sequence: TGTGCCAGTAGTATTGAGGGAACCCAGCCCCAGCATTTT. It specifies CASSIEGTQPQHF.

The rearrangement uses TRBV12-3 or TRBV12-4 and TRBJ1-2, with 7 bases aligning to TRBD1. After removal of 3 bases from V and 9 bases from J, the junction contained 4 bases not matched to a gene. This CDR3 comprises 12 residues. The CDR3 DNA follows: TGTGCCAGCAGTTTCCAGGGGGAGAGCTACACCTTC. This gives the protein CASSFQGESYTF.

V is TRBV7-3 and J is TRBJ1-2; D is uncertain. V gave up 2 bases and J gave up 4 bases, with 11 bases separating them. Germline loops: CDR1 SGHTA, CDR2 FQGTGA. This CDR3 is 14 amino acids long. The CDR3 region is CASSLEASSYGYTF. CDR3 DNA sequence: TGTGCCAGCAGCTTAGAGGCCAGCAGCTATGGCTACACCTTC.

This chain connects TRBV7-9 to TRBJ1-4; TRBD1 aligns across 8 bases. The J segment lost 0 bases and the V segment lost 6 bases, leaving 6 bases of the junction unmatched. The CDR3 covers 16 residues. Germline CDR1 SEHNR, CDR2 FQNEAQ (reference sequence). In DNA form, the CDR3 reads TGTGCCAGCAGTCCAGGACAGGGTACAACTAATGAAAAACTGTTTTTT. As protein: CASSPGQGTTNEKLFF. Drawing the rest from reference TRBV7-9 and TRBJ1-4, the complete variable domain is DTGVSQNPRHKITKRGQNVTFRCDPISEHNRLYWYRQTLGQGPEFLTYFQNEAQLEKSRLLSDRFSAERPKGSFSTLEIQRTEQGDSAMYLCASSPGQGTTNEKLFFGSGTQLSVL.

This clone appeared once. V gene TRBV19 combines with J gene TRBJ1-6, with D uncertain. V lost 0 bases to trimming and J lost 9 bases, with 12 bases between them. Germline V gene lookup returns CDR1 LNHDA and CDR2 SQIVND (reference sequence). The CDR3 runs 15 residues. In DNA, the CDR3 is TGTGCCAGTAGTATAGAGCTGGGGTTGGGTTCACCCCTCCACTTT. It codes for CASSIELGLGSPLHF.

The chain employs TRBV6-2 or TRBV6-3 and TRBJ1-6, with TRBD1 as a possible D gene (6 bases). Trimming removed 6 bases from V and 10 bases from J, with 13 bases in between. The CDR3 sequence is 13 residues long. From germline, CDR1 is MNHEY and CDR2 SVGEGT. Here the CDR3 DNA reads TGTGCCAGCAGCCACCGGGACAACTCACCCCTCCACTTT. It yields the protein CASSHRDNSPLHF.

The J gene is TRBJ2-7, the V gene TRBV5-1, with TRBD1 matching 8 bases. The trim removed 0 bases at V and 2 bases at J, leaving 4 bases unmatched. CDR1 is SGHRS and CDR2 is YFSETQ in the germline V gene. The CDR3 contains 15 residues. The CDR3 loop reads CASSLDTGGPYEQYF. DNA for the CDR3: TGCGCCAGCAGCTTGGATACAGGGGGGCCCTACGAGCAGTACTTC.

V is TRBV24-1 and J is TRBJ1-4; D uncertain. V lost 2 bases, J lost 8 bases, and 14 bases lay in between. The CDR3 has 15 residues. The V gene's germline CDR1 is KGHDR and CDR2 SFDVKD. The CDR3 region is CATSDSGNFEEKLFF. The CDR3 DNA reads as TGTGCCACCAGTGATTCGGGGAATTTCGAGGAAAAACTGTTTTTT.

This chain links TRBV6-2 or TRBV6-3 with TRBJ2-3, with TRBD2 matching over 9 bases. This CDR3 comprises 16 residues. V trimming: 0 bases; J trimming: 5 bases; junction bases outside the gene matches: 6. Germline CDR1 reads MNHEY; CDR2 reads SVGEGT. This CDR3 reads CASSYSRGGAEDTQYF. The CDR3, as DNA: TGTGCCAGCAGTTACTCTCGCGGGGGGGCCGAAGATACGCAGTATTTT.

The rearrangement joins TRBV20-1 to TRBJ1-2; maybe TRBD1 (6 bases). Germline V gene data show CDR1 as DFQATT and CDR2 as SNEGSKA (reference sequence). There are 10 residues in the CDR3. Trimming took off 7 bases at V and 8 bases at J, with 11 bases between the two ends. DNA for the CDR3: TGCAGTGGGGCAGGGGTGGGCTACACCTTC. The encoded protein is CSGAGVGYTF.

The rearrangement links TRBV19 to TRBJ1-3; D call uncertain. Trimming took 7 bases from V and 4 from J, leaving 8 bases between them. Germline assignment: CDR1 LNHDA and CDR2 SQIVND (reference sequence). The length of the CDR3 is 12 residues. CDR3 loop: CASMRWGNTIYF. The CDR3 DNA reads TGTGCCAGTATGCGCTGGGGAAACACCATATATTTT.

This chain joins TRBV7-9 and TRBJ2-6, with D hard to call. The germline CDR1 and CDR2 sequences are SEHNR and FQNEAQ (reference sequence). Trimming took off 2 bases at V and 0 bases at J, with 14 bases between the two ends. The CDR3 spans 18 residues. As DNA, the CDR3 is TGTGCCAGCAGCTTAAACGTTGGTTTTGACTCTGGGGCCAACGTCCTGACTTTC. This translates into CASSLNVGFDSGANVLTF.

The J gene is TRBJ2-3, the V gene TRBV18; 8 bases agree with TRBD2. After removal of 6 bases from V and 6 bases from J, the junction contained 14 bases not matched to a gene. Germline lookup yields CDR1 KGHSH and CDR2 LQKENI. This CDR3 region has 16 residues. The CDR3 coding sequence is TGTGCCAGCTCCCCCCGAGCAGGTCGGGAGGGGGATACGCAGTATTTT. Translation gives CASSPRAGREGDTQYF.

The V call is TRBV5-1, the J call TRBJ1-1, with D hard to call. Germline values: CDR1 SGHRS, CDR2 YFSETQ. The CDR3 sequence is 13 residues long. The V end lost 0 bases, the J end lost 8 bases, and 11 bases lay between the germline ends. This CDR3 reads CASSLAGRSEAFF. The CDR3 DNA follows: TGCGCCAGCAGCTTGGCGGGAAGGAGCGAAGCTTTCTTT.

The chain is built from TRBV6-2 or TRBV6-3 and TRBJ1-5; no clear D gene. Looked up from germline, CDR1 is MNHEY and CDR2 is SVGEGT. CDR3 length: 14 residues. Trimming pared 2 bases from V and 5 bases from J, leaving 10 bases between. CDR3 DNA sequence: TGTGCCAGCAGTTACCCAGGACTGGATCAGCCCCAGCATTTT. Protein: CASSYPGLDQPQHF.

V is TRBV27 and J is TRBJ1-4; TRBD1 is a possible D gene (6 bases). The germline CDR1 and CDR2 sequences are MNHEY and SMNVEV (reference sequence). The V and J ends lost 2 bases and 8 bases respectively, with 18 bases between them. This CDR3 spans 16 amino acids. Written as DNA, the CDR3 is TGTGCCAGCAGTTTAGGTGGCAGACTGGGGGGCGAAAAACTGTTTTTT. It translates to CASSLGGRLGGEKLFF.

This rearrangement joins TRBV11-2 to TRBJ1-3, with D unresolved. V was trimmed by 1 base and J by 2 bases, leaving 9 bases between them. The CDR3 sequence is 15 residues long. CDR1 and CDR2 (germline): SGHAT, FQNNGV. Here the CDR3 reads CASSLAGRPGNTIYF. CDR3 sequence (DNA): TGTGCCAGCAGCTTAGCGGGGAGGCCTGGAAACACCATATATTTT.

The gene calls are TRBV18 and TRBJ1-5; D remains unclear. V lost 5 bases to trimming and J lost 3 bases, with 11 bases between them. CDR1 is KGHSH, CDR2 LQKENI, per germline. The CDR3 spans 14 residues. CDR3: CASSFEGNNQPQHF. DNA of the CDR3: TGTGCCAGCTCATTTGAAGGTAACAATCAGCCCCAGCATTTT.

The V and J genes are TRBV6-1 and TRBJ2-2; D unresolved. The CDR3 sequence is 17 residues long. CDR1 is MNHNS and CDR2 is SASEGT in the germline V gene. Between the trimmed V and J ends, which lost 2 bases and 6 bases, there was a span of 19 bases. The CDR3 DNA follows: TGTGCCAGCAGTGAAAGTAACCTCGGATATCTGTCCGGGGAGCTGTTTTTT. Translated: CASSESNLGYLSGELFF.

The chain's CDR3 is CASSVVGPSSGNTIYF. CDR3 nucleotide sequence: TGCGCCAGCAGCGTGGTAGGGCCTAGCTCTGGAAACACCATATATTTT. This sequence joins TRBV5-1 and TRBJ1-3; D remains ambiguous. V was clipped by 4 bases and J by 0 bases, with 14 bases between them. Germline CDR1 is SGHRS and CDR2 is YFSETQ. This CDR3 region has 16 residues.

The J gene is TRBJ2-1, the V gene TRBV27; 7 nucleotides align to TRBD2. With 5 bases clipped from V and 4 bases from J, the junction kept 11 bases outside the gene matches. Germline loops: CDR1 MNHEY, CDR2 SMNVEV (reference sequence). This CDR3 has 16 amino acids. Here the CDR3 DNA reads TGTGCCAGCAGTCTACAATCCGGGACTATTTACAATGAGCAGTTCTTC. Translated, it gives CASSLQSGTIYNEQFF.

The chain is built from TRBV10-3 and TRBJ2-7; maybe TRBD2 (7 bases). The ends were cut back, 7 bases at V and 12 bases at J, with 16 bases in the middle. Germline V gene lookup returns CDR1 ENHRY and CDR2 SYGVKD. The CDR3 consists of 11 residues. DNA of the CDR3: TGTGCCATCAAGGGAGGGGGTGTGGGGTACTTC. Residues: CAIKGGGVGYF.

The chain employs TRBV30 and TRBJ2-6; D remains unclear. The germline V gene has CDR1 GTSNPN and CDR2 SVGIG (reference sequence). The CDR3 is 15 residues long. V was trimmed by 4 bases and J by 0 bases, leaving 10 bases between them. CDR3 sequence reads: CAWNIGLSGANVLTF. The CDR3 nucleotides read TGTGCCTGGAATATAGGGCTCTCTGGGGCCAACGTCCTGACTTTC.

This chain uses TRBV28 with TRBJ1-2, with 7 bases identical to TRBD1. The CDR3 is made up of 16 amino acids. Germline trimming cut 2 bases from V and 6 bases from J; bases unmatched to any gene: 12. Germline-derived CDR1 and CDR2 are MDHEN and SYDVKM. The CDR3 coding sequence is TGTGCCAGCAGTTTACGCATAGGGGGCGTGGGGAATGGCTACACCTTC. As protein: CASSLRIGGVGNGYTF.